This is a list of T cell receptor beta chains from one sample in a study of regulatory T cells in long-lasting Graves disease. TCRdb redid the calling of the multiplex PCR reads with MiXCR, one entry per CDR3 protein. Here the sample spans approximately 470,000 distinct CDR3 sequences, 15% to 20% being singletons. These data also formed part of another study, on T cells in Graves' hyperthyroidism and ophthalmopathy.

Material: peripheral blood mononuclear cells (PBMCs), obtained at new diagnosis, from a patient treated with antithyroid drugs. Receptors originate from a middle-aged man with Graves disease. Both conserved end residues are trimmed from each CDR3.

V gene: TRBV20-1; CDR3 protein: SAGWASGLTYEQY
V gene: TRBV29-1; CDR3 protein: SVAEETQY
V gene: TRBV9; CDR3 protein: ASSGDRGYIQY
V gene: TRBV24-1; CDR3 protein: ATSRTASTGELF
V gene: TRBV30; CDR3 protein: AWSGTKGNDDNEQF
V gene: TRBV20-1; CDR3 protein: SARSAHGETQY
V gene: TRBV2; CDR3 protein: ASSRPGAKETQY
V gene: TRBV28; CDR3 protein: ASSLLSITGSLGTGELF
V gene: TRBV12-3/TRBV12-4; CDR3 protein: ASSFPARFYEQY
V gene: TRBV7-9; CDR3 protein: ASSLTAGETDTQY
V gene: TRBV30; CDR3 protein: AWSLGQRYEQY
V gene: TRBV18; CDR3 protein: ASSPGIPLMDYGYT
V gene: TRBV30; CDR3 protein: AWSVQGAVTDTQY
V gene: TRBV27; CDR3 protein: ASSFTSGELF
V gene: TRBV25-1; CDR3 protein: ASSAEYSPLH
V gene: TRBV12-3/TRBV12-4; CDR3 protein: ASSFRRQNNSPLH
V gene: TRBV7-9; CDR3 protein: ASSPMESLY
V gene: TRBV27; CDR3 protein: ASSTPTGSLGKLF
V gene: TRBV15; CDR3 protein: ATSKSRRESREQY
V gene: TRBV9; CDR3 protein: ASSVDGTVNYGYT
V gene: TRBV12-3/TRBV12-4; CDR3 protein: ASRVLIRASIEEETQY
V gene: TRBV11-2; CDR3 protein: ASSWAGNTEAF
V gene: TRBV5-1; CDR3 protein: ASSSGTGDTGELF
V gene: TRBV24-1; CDR3 protein: ATSDSTGYDNQPQH
V gene: TRBV20-1; CDR3 protein: SAVGTGGNEQF
V gene: TRBV18; CDR3 protein: ASSPPSHQETQY
V gene: TRBV18; CDR3 protein: ASSTGGSYNEQF
V gene: TRBV6-4; CDR3 protein: ASSDGAGSTDTQY
V gene: TRBV7-9; CDR3 protein: ASSLDKDEQF
V gene: TRBV12-3/TRBV12-4; CDR3 protein: ASSSTLSSNTEAF
V gene: TRBV28; CDR3 protein: ASRTTGLGNQPQH
V gene: TRBV12-3/TRBV12-4; CDR3 protein: ASSLVPSNEQF
V gene: TRBV2; CDR3 protein: ASSELVAGSEQY
V gene: TRBV6-5; CDR3 protein: ASSYSTTGQETQY
V gene: TRBV6-2/TRBV6-3; CDR3 protein: ASSYFPQGGDEQF
V gene: TRBV7-2; CDR3 protein: ASSGDVSGTSSNEQF
V gene: TRBV29-1; CDR3 protein: SLSGGGETQY
V gene: TRBV4-1; CDR3 protein: ASSHGPDTQY
V gene: TRBV5-1; CDR3 protein: ASSSRWNTEAF
V gene: TRBV7-9; CDR3 protein: ASSLPGQENYGYT
V gene: TRBV18; CDR3 protein: ASSPRTSTEAF
V gene: TRBV6-1; CDR3 protein: ASSIGTGGSEKLF